The clone carrying this TCR beta chain showed up just a few times. Antigen: not known. The sample comes from a study of T cell repertoires in cytomegalovirus infection. Across the whole study: Public TCR beta signatures were indicative of both CMV infection and a matching HLA type. Broader study findings: There were carriers of CMV plus the relevant HLA, and cumulative public TCR beta family frequency identified them.

TCRdb called the reads again in MiXCR, with one record for every CDR3 protein. The sample gives about 530,000 distinct CDR3 sequences, more than 20% of which show up once; roughly 13% is in the top ten. The germline V gene has CDR1 MGHDK and CDR2 SYGVNS. This CDR3 has 16 residues. V gave up 3 bases and J gave up 7 bases; unmatched junction bases: 7. The sample consisted of PBMCs. The chain has TRBV25-1 and TRBJ1-6, with 9 bases identical to TRBD1. This TCR came from a human donor in good health (CMV status not recorded). Some clones in this sample may be carry-over from other donors' samples. This CDR3 reads CASSDQWTGDNSPLHF. In DNA, the CDR3 is TGTGCCAGCAGTGATCAATGGACAGGGGACAATTCACCCCTCCACTTT. The full variable domain, completed using reference TRBV25-1 and TRBJ1-6, is EADIYQTPRYLVIGTGKKITLECSQTMGHDKMYWYQQDPGMELHLIHYSYGVNSTEKGDLSSESTVSRIRTEHFPLTLESARPSHTSQYLCASSDQWTGDNSPLHFGNGTRLTVT.